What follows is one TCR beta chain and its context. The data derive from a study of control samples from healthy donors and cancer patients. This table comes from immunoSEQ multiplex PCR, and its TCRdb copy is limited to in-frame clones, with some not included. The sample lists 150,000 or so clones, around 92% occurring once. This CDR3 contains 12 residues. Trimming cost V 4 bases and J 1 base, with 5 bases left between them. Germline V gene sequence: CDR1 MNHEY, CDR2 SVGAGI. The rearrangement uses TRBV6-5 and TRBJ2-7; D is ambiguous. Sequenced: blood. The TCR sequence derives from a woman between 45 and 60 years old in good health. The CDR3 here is CASSFGSYEQYF. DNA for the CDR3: TGTGCCAGCAGTTTCGGTTCCTACGAGCAGTACTTC.